A selection of T cell receptor beta chains follows, all from one sample in a study of blood T cell repertoires in COVID-19. Clones were sequenced by immunoSEQ multiplex PCR, and TCRdb holds only the in-frame ones, with some missing. This sample yields approximately 16,000 clones, of which about 88% are seen a single time; 40% to 65% belongs to the top ten. The sequencing sample was made of peripheral blood. The receptor set was obtained from a man aged 55 to 70 with acute or convalescent COVID-19. Both conserved end residues are part of each CDR3. A D gene is named only where the DNA matches it firmly. Size tells how often a clone was seen (once, few, many) or the class of an expanded clone, and some rows leave it out.

>.|TRBV9|.
CASSVGKNRSLAKNIQYF
>.|TRBV3-1/TRBV3-2|.
CASSQNPPLHPDTQYF
>TRBD1|TRBV6-5|.
CASSYSHGQGSYEQYF
>.|TRBV5-4|.
CASSLFGSSYEQYF
>.|TRBV5-4|once
CASSSRQSGSGNTIYF
>TRBD1|TRBV5-8|few
CASRGQDSGANVLTF
>.|TRBV19|.
CASSRAVARRGGAYEQYF
>TRBD2|TRBV11-2|.
CASTWGTSGDNEQFF
>.|TRBV4-2|once
CASSQDGGWTEAFF
>.|TRBV28|.
CASSLWGGQPQHF
>.|TRBV12-3/TRBV12-4|.
CASTSNTEAFF
>.|TRBV5-5|.
CASSPNRDTYYNEQFF
>TRBD1|TRBV5-5|.
CASSLQPGQAYNEQFF
>TRBD1|TRBV6-5|.
CASRVLQGAKTEAFF
>TRBD1|TRBV24-1|.
CATSDPGTEARETQYF
>.|TRBV14|.
CASSPGGATNEKLFF
>.|TRBV3-1/TRBV3-2|.
CASSQDTTYEQYF
>TRBD1|TRBV6-2/TRBV6-3|once
CASSLSGGVNQPQHF
>TRBD2|TRBV7-2|.
CASSSGLAGLTQYF
>.|TRBV6-6|.
CASSYPPGQEGGKLFF
>TRBD1|TRBV28|once
CATPGQGGYGYTF
>TRBD2|TRBV6-4|.
CASSLIAGGRTDTQYF
>.|TRBV19|.
CACYLGYSAQPQHF
>TRBD2|TRBV4-2|.
CASSHSSGRGDEQFF
>TRBD2|TRBV7-2|.
CASSLVGGLAGQEEQYF
>.|TRBV5-4|few
CASSLAGIGDYGYTF
>.|TRBV11-2|.
CASSLGPLSYGYTF
>.|TRBV29-1|.
CSVRETGELFF
>.|TRBV5-4|.
CASSSLGGPNQETQYF
>TRBD2|TRBV20-1|.
CSASPGTSGTDTQYF
>TRBD2|TRBV6-5|.
CASRLAGANTGELFF
>.|TRBV7-2|.
CASSLEERRGYGYTF
>TRBD1|TRBV7-2|.
CASTTGGGWRAGNTIYF
>.|TRBV7-3|.
CASSTGAGGAGELFF
>.|TRBV6-5|.
CATPNGGYTEAFF
>TRBD1|TRBV18|.
CASSPGGQGETQYF
>.|TRBV25-1|.
CASSESHGTYEQYF
>.|TRBV29-1|.
CSALTRASAKNIQYF
>.|TRBV6-5|.
CAVKGRADEQYF
>TRBD2|TRBV6-1|.
CASSDPGAGYTDTQYF
>TRBD1|TRBV29-1|.
CSVTKDRSTEAFF
>.|TRBV4-3|.
CASSQDRGEKLFF
>.|TRBV2|.
CASSVDYAETQYF
>.|TRBV24-1|.
CATSGRRDARPYEQYF
>.|TRBV3-1/TRBV3-2|few
CASSQDQDAGVPEAFF
>.|TRBV2|.
CASSDNPSTNEQFF
>TRBD1|TRBV28|.
CASSRQGAREQYF
>.|TRBV5-4|.
CASSSPSAGYLTDTQYF
>TRBD1|TRBV19|.
CASSIGTGLRRAGNTIYF